This T cell receptor (beta chain) was captured in a study of blood T cell repertoires in COVID-19. The CDR3 consists of 16 residues. Germline-derived CDR1 and CDR2 are GTSNPN and SVGIG (reference sequence). V lost 2 bases and J lost 7, with 24 bases in between. Here immunoSEQ multiplex PCR was the method, and the copy in TCRdb shows in-frame clones only, minus some. The sample has more than 90,000 clones; roughly 86% are singletons. The genes are TRBV30 and TRBJ2-7, with a possible D match to TRBD1 (6 bases). The clonotype originates from a man aged 35 to 55 with acute or convalescent COVID-19. The sequenced material came from peripheral blood. The CDR3 nucleotides read TGTGCCTGGAGTCCCGTCTACAGGGATCCCACCCGAGAGCAGTACTTC. This codes for CAWSPVYRDPTREQYF. Supplemented by reference TRBV30 and TRBJ2-7, the full variable domain reads SQTIHQWPATLVQPVGSPLSLECTVEGTSNPNLYWYRQAAGRGLQLLFYSVGIGQISSEVPQNLSASRPQDRQFILSSKKLLLSDSGFYLCAWSPVYRDPTREQYFGPGTRLTVT.